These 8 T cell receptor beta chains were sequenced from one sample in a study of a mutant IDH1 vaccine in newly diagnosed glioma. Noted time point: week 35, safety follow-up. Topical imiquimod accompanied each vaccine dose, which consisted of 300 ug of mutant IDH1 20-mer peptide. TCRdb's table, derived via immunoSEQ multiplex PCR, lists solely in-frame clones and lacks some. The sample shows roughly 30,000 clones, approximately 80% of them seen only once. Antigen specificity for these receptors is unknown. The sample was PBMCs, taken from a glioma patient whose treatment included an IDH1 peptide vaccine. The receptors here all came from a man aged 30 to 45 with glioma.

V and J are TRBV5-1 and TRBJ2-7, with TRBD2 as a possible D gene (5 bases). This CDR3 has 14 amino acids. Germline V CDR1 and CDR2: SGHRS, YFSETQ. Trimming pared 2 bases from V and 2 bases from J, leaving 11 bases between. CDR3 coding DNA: TGCGCCAGCAGCTTACGGGGTGAAACCTACGAGCAGTACTTC. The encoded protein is CASSLRGETYEQYF.

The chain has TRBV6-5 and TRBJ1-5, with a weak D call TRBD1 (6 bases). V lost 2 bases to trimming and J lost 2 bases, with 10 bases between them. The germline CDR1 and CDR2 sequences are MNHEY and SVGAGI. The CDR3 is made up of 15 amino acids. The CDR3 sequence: CASSYRGAGNQPQHF. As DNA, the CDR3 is TGTGCCAGCAGTTACCGGGGGGCCGGCAATCAGCCCCAGCATTTT.

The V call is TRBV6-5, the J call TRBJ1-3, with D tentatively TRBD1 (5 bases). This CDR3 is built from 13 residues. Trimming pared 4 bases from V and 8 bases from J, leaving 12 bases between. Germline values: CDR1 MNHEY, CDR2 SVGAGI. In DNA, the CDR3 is TGTGCCAGCAGTTCCCAGGGCCCTCACACCATATATTTT. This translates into CASSSQGPHTIYF.

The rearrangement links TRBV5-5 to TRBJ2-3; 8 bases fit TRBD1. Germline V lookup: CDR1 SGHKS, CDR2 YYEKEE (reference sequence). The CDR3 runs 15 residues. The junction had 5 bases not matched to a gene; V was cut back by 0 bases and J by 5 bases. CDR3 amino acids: CASSLASGGRDTQYF. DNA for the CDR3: TGTGCCAGCAGCTTGGCGTCAGGGGGCAGAGATACGCAGTATTTT.

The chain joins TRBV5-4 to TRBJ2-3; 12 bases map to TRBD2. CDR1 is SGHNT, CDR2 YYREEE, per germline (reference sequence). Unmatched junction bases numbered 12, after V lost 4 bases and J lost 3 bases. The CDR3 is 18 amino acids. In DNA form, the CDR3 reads TGTGCCAGCAGCGCGACTAGCGGGAGTCAGGTAGTGACAGATACGCAGTATTTT. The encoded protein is CASSATSGSQVVTDTQYF.

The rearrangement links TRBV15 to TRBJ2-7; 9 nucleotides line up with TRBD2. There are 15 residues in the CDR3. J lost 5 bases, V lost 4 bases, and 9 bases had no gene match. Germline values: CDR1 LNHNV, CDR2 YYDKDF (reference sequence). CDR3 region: CATSTPLAGVDEQYF. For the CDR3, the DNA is TGTGCCACCAGCACCCCTTTAGCGGGAGTCGACGAGCAGTACTTC.

CDR3 nucleotide sequence: TGTGCCAGCAGCTTGGGCGGGAGGGCCGCGGATACGCAGTATTTT. Residues: CASSLGGRAADTQYF. V and J are TRBV5-4 and TRBJ2-3; 9 nucleotides agree with TRBD2. V lost 0 bases and J lost 6; bases outside the gene matches: 5. Germline CDR1 and CDR2: SGHNT and YYREEE (reference sequence). This CDR3 spans 15 amino acids.

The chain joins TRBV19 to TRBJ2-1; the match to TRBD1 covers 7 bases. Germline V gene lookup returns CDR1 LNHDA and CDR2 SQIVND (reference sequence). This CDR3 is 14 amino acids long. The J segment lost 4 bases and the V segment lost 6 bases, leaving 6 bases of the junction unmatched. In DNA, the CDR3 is TGTGCCAGTAGACGACAGGGAGTATACAATGAGCAGTTCTTC. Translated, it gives CASRRQGVYNEQFF.